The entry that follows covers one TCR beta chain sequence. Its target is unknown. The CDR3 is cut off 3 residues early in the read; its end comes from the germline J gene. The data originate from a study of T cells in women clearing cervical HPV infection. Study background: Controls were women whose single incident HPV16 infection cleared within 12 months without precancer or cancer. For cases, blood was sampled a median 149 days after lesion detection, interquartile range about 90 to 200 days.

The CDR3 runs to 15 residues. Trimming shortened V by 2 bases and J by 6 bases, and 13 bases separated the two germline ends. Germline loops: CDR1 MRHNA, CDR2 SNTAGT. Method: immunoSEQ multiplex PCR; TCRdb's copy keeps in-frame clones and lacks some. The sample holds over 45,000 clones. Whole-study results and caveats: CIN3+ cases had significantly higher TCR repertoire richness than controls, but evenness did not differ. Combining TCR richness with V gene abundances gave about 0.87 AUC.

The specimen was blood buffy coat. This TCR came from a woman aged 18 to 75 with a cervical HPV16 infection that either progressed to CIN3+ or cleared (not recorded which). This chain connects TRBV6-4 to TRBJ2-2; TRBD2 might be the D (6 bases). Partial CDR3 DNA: TGTGCCAGCAGTGACGAGACTAGGGTCCCCGGGGAG. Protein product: CASSDETRVPGE. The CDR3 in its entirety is CASSDETRVPGELFF.